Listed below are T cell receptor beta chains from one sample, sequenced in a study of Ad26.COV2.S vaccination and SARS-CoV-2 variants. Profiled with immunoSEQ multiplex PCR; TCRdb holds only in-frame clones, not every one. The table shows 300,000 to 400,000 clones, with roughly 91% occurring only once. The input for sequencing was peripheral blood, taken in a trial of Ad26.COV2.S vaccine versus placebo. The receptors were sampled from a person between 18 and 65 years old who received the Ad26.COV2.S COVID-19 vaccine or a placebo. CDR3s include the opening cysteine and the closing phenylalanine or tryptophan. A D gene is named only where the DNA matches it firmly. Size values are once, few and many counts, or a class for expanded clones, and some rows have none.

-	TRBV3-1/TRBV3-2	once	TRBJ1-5	TGTGCCAGCAGCCAAGATAACAGGGATCAGCCCCAGCATTTT	CASSQDNRDQPQHF
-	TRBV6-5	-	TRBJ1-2	TGTGCCAGCAGTTACTCGTCTCTCACGGGGGAAGGCTACACCTTC	CASSYSSLTGEGYTF
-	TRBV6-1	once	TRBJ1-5	TGTGCCAGCAGTGAACAGGGAGGTGGCAATCAGCCCCAGCATTTT	CASSEQGGGNQPQHF
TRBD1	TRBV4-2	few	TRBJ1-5	TGTGCCAGCAGCCAAGGGACAGGTACTTGGCCCCAGCATTTT	CASSQGTGTWPQHF
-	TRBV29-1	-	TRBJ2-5	TGCAGCGTTGAACAGCAAGAGACCCAGTACTTC	CSVEQQETQYF
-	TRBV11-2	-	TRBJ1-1	TGTGCCAGCAGCGCCAGGGGCCTAAGGGAATGGAACACTGAAGCTTTCTTT	CASSARGLREWNTEAFF
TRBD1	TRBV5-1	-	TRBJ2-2	TGCGCCAGCAGCTTGGCCAGGGACAGCAACACCGGGGAGCTGTTTTTT	CASSLARDSNTGELFF
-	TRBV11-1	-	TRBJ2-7	TGTGCCAGCAGCTTAGATGAGGGTGTTAGTGAGCAGTACTTC	CASSLDEGVSEQYF
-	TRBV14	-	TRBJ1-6	TGTGCCAGCAGCCAAAACTGGGGGGGAAATTCACCCCTCCACTTT	CASSQNWGGNSPLHF
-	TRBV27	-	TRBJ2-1	TGTGCCACTCTGGAGAAATGGGGGGCTGTGTACGACCAAAGCTACAATGAGCAGTTCTTC	CATLEKWGAVYDQSYNEQFF
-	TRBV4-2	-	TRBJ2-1	TGTGCCAGCAGCCAAGAGTCGTCATACAATGAGCAGTTCTTC	CASSQESSYNEQFF
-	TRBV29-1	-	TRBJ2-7	TGCAGCGTTGAAAGGGGAAGCTCCTACGAGCAGTACTTC	CSVERGSSYEQYF
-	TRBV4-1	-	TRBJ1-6	TGCGCCAGCAGCCAAGTTGGAGGGAGCTCCTATAATTCACCCCTCCACTTT	CASSQVGGSSYNSPLHF
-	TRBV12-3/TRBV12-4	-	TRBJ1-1	TGTGCCAGCAGTTTAGGAGGGAACACTGAAGCTTTCTTT	CASSLGGNTEAFF
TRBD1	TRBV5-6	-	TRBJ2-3	TGTGCCAGCAGCATAGGACAGGCAGATACGCAGTATTTT	CASSIGQADTQYF
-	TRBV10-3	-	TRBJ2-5	TGTGCCATCAAGGCCCAGTACTTC	CAIKAQYF
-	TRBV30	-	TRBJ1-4	TGTGCCTGGAGTAACATGCGGGGCTTTAAGGTAGCAACTAATGAAAAACTGTTTTTT	CAWSNMRGFKVATNEKLFF
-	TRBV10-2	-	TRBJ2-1	TGCGCCAGCAGTGAGAGGCTAGCGAACGGGCAGTTCTTC	CASSERLANGQFF
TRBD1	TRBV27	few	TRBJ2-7	TGTGCCAGCAGTTACTCAGGGGGTTCCTACGAGCAGTACTTC	CASSYSGGSYEQYF
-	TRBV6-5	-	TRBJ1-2	TGTGCCAGCAGCCCCTCCCCGGATGGGATCGGTGGCTACACCTTC	CASSPSPDGIGGYTF
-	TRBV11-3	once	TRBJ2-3	TGTGCCAGCAGCTGGGGACCGGATACGCAGTATTTT	CASSWGPDTQYF
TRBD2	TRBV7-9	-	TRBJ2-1	TGTGCCAGCAGCTTAGCTCGGGAGGATGAGCAGTTCTTC	CASSLAREDEQFF
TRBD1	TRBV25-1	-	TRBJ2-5	TGTGCCAGCAGAGGGACAGGGCAAGAGACCCAGTACTTC	CASRGTGQETQYF
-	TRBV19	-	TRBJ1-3	TGTGCCACCGCCTGGGGGGTCAGCTCTGGAAACACCATATATTTT	CATAWGVSSGNTIYF
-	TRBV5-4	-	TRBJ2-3	TGTGCCAGCAGCTTTAGGACACCGCCCACAGATACGCAGTATTTT	CASSFRTPPTDTQYF
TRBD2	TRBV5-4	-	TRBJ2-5	TGTGCCAGCAGGTGGGACTACGGGAGACAAGAGACCCAGTACTTC	CASRWDYGRQETQYF
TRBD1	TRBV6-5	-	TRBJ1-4	TGTGCCAGCAGTTACGGGGACAGTAGTGAAAAACTGTTTTTT	CASSYGDSSEKLFF
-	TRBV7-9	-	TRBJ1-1	TGTGCCAGCAGCCCCCGGGGGAGGGGTTTGAACACTGAAGCTTTCTTT	CASSPRGRGLNTEAFF
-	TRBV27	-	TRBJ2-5	TGTGCCAGCAGTAGCAAACAGGGATCGGAGACCCAGTACTTC	CASSSKQGSETQYF
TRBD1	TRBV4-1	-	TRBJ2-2	TGCGCCAGCAGCCAAGCGGGCAGGGGGTTGGACACCGGGGAGCTGTTTTTT	CASSQAGRGLDTGELFF
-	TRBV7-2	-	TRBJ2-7	TGTGCCAGCAGCTTAGTGGGCTCGGGGGGCGTCGAGGTCGAGCAGTACTTC	CASSLVGSGGVEVEQYF
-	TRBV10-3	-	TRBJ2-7	TGTGCCATCACCGGAACCCTTACCTACGAGCAGTACTTC	CAITGTLTYEQYF
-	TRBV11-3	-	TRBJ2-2	TGTGCCAGCAGCTTAGATGAGGGGACCGGGGAGCTGTTTTTT	CASSLDEGTGELFF
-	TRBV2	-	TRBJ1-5	TGTGCCAGCAGTTATGGGACGGCAGGGAGTGTTCAGCCCCAGCATTTT	CASSYGTAGSVQPQHF
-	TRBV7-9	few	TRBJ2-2	TGTGCCAGCAGCTTACGGCGGGGCGGCGGGGAGCTGTTTTTT	CASSLRRGGGELFF
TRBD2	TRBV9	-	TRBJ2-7	TGTGCCAGCAGCGTAGGAGCAGGTGGCGGGGGGGCCTACGAGCAGTACTTC	CASSVGAGGGGAYEQYF
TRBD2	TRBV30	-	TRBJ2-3	TGTGCCTGGGGTCTCCTTTTGTCGAGGACTAGAGGAACAGATACGCAGTATTTT	CAWGLLLSRTRGTDTQYF